The 23 T cell receptor beta chains presented below share a single source sample, sequenced in a study of blood T cell repertoires in COVID-19. Sequencing was performed with immunoSEQ multiplex PCR; in TCRdb, only in-frame clones are kept and a portion is missing. The sample shows 250,000 or so clones, approximately 86% of them seen only once. What was sequenced was peripheral blood. These receptor sequences come from a man in his forties with active or convalescent COVID-19.

V gene TRBV5-1 combines with J gene TRBJ2-1, with 7 bases that match TRBD1. Unmatched junction bases numbered 3, after V lost 6 bases and J lost 3 bases. Germline loops: CDR1 SGHRS, CDR2 YFSETQ. This CDR3 comprises 13 residues. The CDR3 sequence: CASNRDSYNEQFF. In DNA form, the CDR3 reads TGCGCCAGCAACCGGGACAGCTACAATGAGCAGTTCTTC.

The CDR3 loop is CASSRQGTTEAFF. The CDR3 DNA reads TGTGCCAGTAGTAGACAGGGTACCACTGAAGCTTTCTTT. This sequence joins TRBV19 and TRBJ1-1, with 7 bases fitting TRBD1. CDR1 and CDR2 (germline): LNHDA, SQIVND (reference sequence). The CDR3 extends over 13 amino acids. V shed 4 bases and J 4 bases; nucleotides not matched to a gene: 3.

This clone was detected only a few times. The chain couples TRBV15 to TRBJ2-3; D is uncertain. CDR3 length: 14 amino acids. Between the trimmed V and J ends, which lost 9 bases and 2 bases, there was a span of 15 bases. Per germline, CDR1 LNHNV and CDR2 YYDKDF (reference sequence). This CDR3 is CATAAGRDTDTQYF. CDR3 bases: TGTGCCACGGCGGCCGGAAGAGACACAGATACGCAGTATTTT. The complete variable domain, with remaining parts taken from reference TRBV15 and TRBJ2-3, reads DAMVIQNPRYQVTQFGKPVTLSCSQTLNHNVMYWYQQKSSQAPKLLFHYYDKDFNNEADTPDNFQSRRPNTSFCFLDIRSPGLGDTAMYLCATAAGRDTDTQYFGPGTRLTVL.

The chain joins TRBV18 to TRBJ1-4; 12 bases fit TRBD1. The J segment lost 3 bases and the V segment lost 4 bases, leaving 6 bases of the junction unmatched. Germline CDR1 and CDR2: KGHSH and LQKENI. The CDR3 is made up of 17 amino acids. In DNA form, the CDR3 reads TGTGCCAGCTCACTGGGGACAGGGGGCTCGGCTAATGAAAAACTGTTTTTT. The encoded protein is CASSLGTGGSANEKLFF. The full variable domain, its missing parts supplied by reference TRBV18 and TRBJ1-4, is NAGVMQNPRHLVRRRGQEARLRCSPMKGHSHVYWYRQLPEEGLKFMVYLQKENIIDESGMPKERFSAEFPKEGPSILRIQQVVRGDSAAYFCASSLGTGGSANEKLFFGSGTQLSVL.

The chain combines TRBV11-2 with TRBJ2-1; D might be TRBD1 (7 bases). The CDR3 consists of 15 residues. Trimming took off 6 bases at V and 9 bases at J, with 21 bases between the two ends. CDR1 and CDR2 from the germline V gene are SGHAT and FQNNGV. CDR3 amino acids: CASRDRRGQTFEQFF. The CDR3 DNA follows: TGTGCCAGCAGGGATAGGCGGGGACAGACTTTTGAGCAGTTCTTC.

This chain uses TRBV4-1 with TRBJ1-5; 8 nucleotides line up with TRBD1. Germline V lookup: CDR1 MGHRA, CDR2 YSYEKL. J gave up 3 bases and V 0 bases, and 10 bases lay outside the gene matches. There are 18 residues in the CDR3. The CDR3 is CASSQEALGQGVNQPQHF. The CDR3 DNA reads TGCGCCAGCAGCCAAGAAGCCCTTGGACAGGGAGTCAATCAGCCCCAGCATTTT.

The chain joins TRBV10-3 to TRBJ1-1, with 9 bases aligning to TRBD1. This CDR3 has 16 residues. Germline assignment: CDR1 ENHRY and CDR2 SYGVKD. J lost 6 bases, V lost 0 bases, and 8 bases had no gene match. The CDR3 bases are TGTGCCATCAGTGAGTCGGGACAGGGAAGGGTCGCTGAAGCTTTCTTT. It codes for CAISESGQGRVAEAFF.

The V and J genes are TRBV21-1 and TRBJ2-1; TRBD2, as called in the table, went unchecked against the DNA. TRBV21-1 is given as a pseudogene. CDR3 length: 22 residues. CDR3 sequence: CASSIRTSGKTSPSTSRNEQFF. CDR3 DNA: TGTGCCAGCAGCATCAGGACTAGCGGGAAAACCTCCCCCTCTACAAGTCGCAATGAGCAGTTCTTC.

This chain uses TRBV13 with TRBJ2-3; 10 bases are a match to TRBD2. Losses at the gene ends were 4 bases for V and 4 bases for J; bases not matched to a gene: 11. The CDR3 covers 17 residues. Germline CDR1 and CDR2: PRHDT and FYEKMQ (reference sequence). The CDR3 spells CASSCVGASGSPDTQYF. DNA of the CDR3: TGTGCCAGCAGCTGCGTTGGGGCTAGCGGGAGCCCAGATACGCAGTATTTT.

V is TRBV2 and J is TRBJ2-1; TRBD1 agrees at 7 bases. The CDR3 is made up of 13 amino acids. Losses at the gene ends were 5 bases for V and 15 bases for J; bases not matched to a gene: 13. Germline V gene lookup returns CDR1 SNHLY and CDR2 FYNNEI. In DNA form, the CDR3 reads TGTGCCAGCAGTACGAGCGCCTTCACAGGGGCGTTCTTC. Protein product: CASSTSAFTGAFF.

The rearrangement links TRBV6-6 to TRBJ1-6, with D maybe TRBD1 (5 bases). The CDR3 length is 17 residues. Trimming removed 5 bases from V and 0 bases from J, with 14 bases in between. In germline, CDR1 is MNHNY, CDR2 SVGAGI (reference sequence). The CDR3 DNA sequence: TGTGCCAGCAGTCCCTACGGACACAGCTCCTATAATTCACCCCTCCACTTT. Translating gives CASSPYGHSSYNSPLHF.

The chain is built from TRBV29-1 and TRBJ2-5, with 9 bases lining up with TRBD2. CDR1 and CDR2 from the germline V gene are SQVTM and ANQGSEA. CDR3 length: 17 residues. V trimming: 6 bases; J trimming: 4 bases; junction bases outside the gene matches: 18. The CDR3: CSVPLLRTSASGETQYF. For the CDR3, the DNA is TGCAGCGTCCCCCTACTCAGGACTAGCGCTAGTGGAGAGACCCAGTACTTC.

V usage is TRBV28 and J usage is TRBJ1-5; weak D call: TRBD1 (5 bases). V lost 2 bases and J 3 bases, leaving 11 bases between the germline ends. The length of the CDR3 is 15 residues. Germline values: CDR1 MDHEN, CDR2 SYDVKM. The CDR3 reads CASSLTDIDNQPQHF. In DNA, the CDR3 is TGTGCCAGCAGTTTAACGGACATTGACAATCAGCCCCAGCATTTT.

This chain joins TRBV2 and TRBJ2-7; 7 nucleotides align to TRBD2. The CDR3 consists of 13 residues. V shed 7 bases, J shed 7 bases, and the junction held 10 bases outside the gene matches. The germline CDR1 and CDR2 sequences are SNHLY and FYNNEI. As DNA, the CDR3 is TGTGCCAGCATCAAAGGGAGGGAAAGTGAGCAGTACTTC. Protein product: CASIKGRESEQYF.

This chain uses TRBV7-2 with TRBJ1-1, with 9 bases identical to TRBD1. The V and J ends lost 2 bases and 1 base, in that order; junction bases with no gene match: 8. The germline CDR1 and CDR2 sequences are SGHTA and FQGNSA. The CDR3 length is 17 residues. This chain's CDR3 is CASSLWSLGQGNTEAFF. DNA for the CDR3: TGTGCCAGCAGCTTATGGTCCCTGGGACAGGGGAACACTGAAGCTTTCTTT.

V is TRBV28 and J is TRBJ1-4; 10 positions match TRBD1. CDR3 length equals 14 residues. V lost 5 bases to trimming and J lost 6 bases; unmatched junction nucleotides: 3. From germline, CDR1 is MDHEN and CDR2 SYDVKM. This chain's CDR3 is CASSPGTGDEKLFF. The CDR3 bases are TGTGCCAGCAGTCCCGGGACAGGGGATGAAAAACTGTTTTTT.

The chain combines TRBV9 with TRBJ2-5; TRBD2 agrees at 10 bases. This CDR3 comprises 16 residues. V lost 3 bases to trimming and J lost 4 bases; unmatched junction nucleotides: 9. CDR1 is SGDLS, CDR2 YYNGEE, per germline. This CDR3 reads CASSGETSGEGETQYF. Written as DNA, the CDR3 is TGTGCCAGCAGCGGCGAAACTAGCGGGGAGGGAGAGACCCAGTACTTC.

The gene calls are TRBV18 and TRBJ2-5; tentative D call: TRBD1 (5 bases). This CDR3 has 15 amino acids. Trimming removed 3 bases at V and 4 bases at J, with 15 bases between. Germline lookup yields CDR1 KGHSH and CDR2 LQKENI. CDR3 amino acids: CASSPGPAFGETQYF. The CDR3 nucleotides are TGTGCCAGCTCACCGGGGCCGGCTTTCGGAGAGACCCAGTACTTC.

The rearrangement uses TRBV29-1 and TRBJ1-2; perhaps TRBD1 as D (5 bases). CDR3 length equals 13 residues. The germline gives CDR1 SQVTM, CDR2 ANQGSEA. V was trimmed by 4 bases and J by 6 bases, leaving 15 bases between them. CDR3 sequence: CSVAREIGDGYTF. The CDR3 nucleotides read TGCAGCGTTGCCAGGGAAATTGGAGATGGCTACACCTTC.

This rearrangement joins TRBV9 to TRBJ1-4; D remains ambiguous. The V end was cut by 4 bases, the J end by 5 bases, with 18 bases between. The V gene's germline CDR1 is SGDLS and CDR2 YYNGEE. This CDR3 contains 16 residues. The CDR3 DNA reads as TGTGCCAGCAGCCCCGCGGAGGATTCCTTAAATGAAAAACTGTTTTTT. As protein: CASSPAEDSLNEKLFF.

The chain combines TRBV19 with TRBJ2-7; D may be TRBD1 (6 bases). The germline gives CDR1 LNHDA, CDR2 SQIVND (reference sequence). Trimming took 2 bases from V and 5 from J, leaving 10 bases between them. The CDR3 sequence is 13 residues long. The DNA of the CDR3 is TGTGCCAGTAGTATATCCAGGGGCCACGAGCAGTACTTC. It is translated as CASSISRGHEQYF.

This clone was recorded only once. The gene calls are TRBV18 and TRBJ1-1, with D unresolved. The CDR3 extends over 13 amino acids. CDR1 and CDR2 (germline): KGHSH, LQKENI. V lost 6 bases and J lost 7, with 15 bases in between. The CDR3 DNA reads as TGTGCCAGCTCCCCCCAAGGGAGGGTTGAAGCTTTCTTT. It translates to CASSPQGRVEAFF.

The chain recombines TRBV24-1 with TRBJ2-5, with 8 bases lining up with TRBD2. Trimming at V came to 2 bases and at J to 4 bases, leaving 2 bases not matched to a gene. This CDR3 is built from 14 residues. CDR1 is KGHDR, CDR2 SFDVKD, per germline. The DNA for the CDR3 is TGTGCCACCAGTGATTCGGGGGGGCGAGAGACCCAGTACTTC. Residues: CATSDSGGRETQYF.